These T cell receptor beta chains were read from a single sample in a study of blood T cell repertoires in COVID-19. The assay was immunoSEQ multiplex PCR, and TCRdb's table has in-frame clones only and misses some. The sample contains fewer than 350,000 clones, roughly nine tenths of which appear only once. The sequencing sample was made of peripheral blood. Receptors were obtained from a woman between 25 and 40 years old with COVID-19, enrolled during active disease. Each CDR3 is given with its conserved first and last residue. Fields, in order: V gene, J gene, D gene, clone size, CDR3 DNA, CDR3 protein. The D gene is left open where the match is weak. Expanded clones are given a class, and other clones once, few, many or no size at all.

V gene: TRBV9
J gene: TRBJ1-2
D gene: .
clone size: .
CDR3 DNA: TGTGCCAGCAGCGGCTACAGGGAAAGAGGCTATGGCTACACCTTC
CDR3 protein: CASSGYRERGYGYTF

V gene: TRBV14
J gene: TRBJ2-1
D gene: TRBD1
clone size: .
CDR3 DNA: TGTGCCAGCAGCCGCCTCCTCAGTCAGGACAGGGGACAGCAGTTCTTC
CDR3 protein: CASSRLLSQDRGQQFF

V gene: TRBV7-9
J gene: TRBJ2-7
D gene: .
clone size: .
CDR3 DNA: TGTGCCAGCAGCTTCGGGCAGGGCGAGCAGTACTTC
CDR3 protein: CASSFGQGEQYF

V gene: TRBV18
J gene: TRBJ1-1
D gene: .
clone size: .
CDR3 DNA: TGTGCCAGCTCACCCCGAGGACTGGGGAACACTGAAGCTTTCTTT
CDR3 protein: CASSPRGLGNTEAFF

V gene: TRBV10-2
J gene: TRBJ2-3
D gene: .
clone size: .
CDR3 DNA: TGCGCCAGCAGATGGGACGGGGGAGATACGCAGTATTTT
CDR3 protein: CASRWDGGDTQYF

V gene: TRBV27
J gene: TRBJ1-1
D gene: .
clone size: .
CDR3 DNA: TGTGCCAGTGCGGCAGGGATTCAGTGGAACACTGAAGCTTTCTTT
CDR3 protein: CASAAGIQWNTEAFF

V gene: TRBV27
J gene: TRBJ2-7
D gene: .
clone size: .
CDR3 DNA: TGTGCCAGCAGTGACGACACCTTTAACGAGCAGTACTTC
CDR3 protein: CASSDDTFNEQYF

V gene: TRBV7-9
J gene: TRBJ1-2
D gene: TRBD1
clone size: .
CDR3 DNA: TGTGCCAGCAGCTTCAGGGGGTTATATGGCTACACCTTC
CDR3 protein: CASSFRGLYGYTF

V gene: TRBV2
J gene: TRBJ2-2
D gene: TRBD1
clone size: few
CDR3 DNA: TGTGCCAGCATCCTGGGGGCTTTGACAGGGGGTGCCGGGGAGCTGTTTTTT
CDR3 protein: CASILGALTGGAGELFF

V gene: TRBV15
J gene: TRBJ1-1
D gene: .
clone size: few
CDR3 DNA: TGTGCCACCAGCAGACCCGGGACATCCTATAAGAACACTGAAGCTTTCTTT
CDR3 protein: CATSRPGTSYKNTEAFF

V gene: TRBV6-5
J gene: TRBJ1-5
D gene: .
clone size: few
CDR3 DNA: TGTGCCAGCAGGCCCGGGACGGGAGTTCTGTCCCAGCATTTT
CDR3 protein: CASRPGTGVLSQHF

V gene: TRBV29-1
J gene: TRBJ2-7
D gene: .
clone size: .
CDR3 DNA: TGCAGCGTTGAAGCGGGTCGCGACGAGCAGTACTTC
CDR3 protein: CSVEAGRDEQYF

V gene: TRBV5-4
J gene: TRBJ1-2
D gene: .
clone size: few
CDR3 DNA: TGTGCCAGCAGCATGGAGAGTTCCTACTATGGCTACACCTTC
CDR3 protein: CASSMESSYYGYTF

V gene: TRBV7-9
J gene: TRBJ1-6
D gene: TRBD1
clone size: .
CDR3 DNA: TGTGCCAGCAGCCCAGAGGGGACAGTTTCACCCCTCCACTTT
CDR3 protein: CASSPEGTVSPLHF

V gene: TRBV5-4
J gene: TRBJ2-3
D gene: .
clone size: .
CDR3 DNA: TGTGCCAGCAGCCAGCGCCAGGGCTTGGATACGCAGTATTTT
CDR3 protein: CASSQRQGLDTQYF

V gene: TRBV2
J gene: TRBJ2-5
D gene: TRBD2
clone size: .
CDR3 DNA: TGTGCCAGCCGGACTAGCGGGGGAAGGGAGACCCAGTACTTC
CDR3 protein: CASRTSGGRETQYF